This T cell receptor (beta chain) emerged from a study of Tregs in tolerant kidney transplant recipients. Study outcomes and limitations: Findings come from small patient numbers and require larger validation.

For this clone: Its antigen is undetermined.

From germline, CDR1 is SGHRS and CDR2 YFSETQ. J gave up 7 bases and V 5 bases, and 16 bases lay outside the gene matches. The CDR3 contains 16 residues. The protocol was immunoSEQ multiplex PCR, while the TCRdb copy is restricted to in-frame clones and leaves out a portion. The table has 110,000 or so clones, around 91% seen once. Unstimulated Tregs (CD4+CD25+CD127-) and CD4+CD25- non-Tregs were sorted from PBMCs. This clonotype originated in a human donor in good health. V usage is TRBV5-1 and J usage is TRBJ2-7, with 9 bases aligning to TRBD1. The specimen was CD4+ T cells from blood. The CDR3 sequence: CASSQPGQGRWGEQYF. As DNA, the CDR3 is TGCGCCAGCAGTCAACCGGGACAGGGACGCTGGGGAGAGCAGTACTTC.